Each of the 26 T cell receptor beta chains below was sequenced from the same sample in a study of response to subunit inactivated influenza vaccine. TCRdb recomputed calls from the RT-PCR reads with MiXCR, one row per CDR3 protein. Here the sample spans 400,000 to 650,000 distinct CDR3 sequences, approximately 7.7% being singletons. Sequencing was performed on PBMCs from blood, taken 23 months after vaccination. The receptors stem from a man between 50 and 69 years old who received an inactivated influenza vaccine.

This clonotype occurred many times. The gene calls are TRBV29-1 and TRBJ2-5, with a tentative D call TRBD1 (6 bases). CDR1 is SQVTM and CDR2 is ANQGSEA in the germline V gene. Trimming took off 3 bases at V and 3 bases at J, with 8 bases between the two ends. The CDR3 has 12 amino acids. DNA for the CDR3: TGCAGCGTTGAGCCAGGGGAAGAGACCCAGTACTTC. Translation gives CSVEPGEETQYF.

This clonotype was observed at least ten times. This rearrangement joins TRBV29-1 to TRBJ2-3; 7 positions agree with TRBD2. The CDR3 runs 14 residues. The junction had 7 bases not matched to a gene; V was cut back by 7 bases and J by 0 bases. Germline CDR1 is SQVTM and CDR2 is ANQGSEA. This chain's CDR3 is CSATGGASTDTQYF. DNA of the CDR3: TGCAGCGCGACGGGGGGAGCTAGCACAGATACGCAGTATTTT.

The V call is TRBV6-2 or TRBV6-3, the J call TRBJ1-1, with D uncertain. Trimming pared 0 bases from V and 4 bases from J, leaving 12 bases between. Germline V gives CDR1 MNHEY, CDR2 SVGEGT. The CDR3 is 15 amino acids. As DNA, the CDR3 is TGTGCCAGCAGTTACTCTGGGATGGGTGGCACTGAAGCTTTCTTT. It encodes CASSYSGMGGTEAFF.

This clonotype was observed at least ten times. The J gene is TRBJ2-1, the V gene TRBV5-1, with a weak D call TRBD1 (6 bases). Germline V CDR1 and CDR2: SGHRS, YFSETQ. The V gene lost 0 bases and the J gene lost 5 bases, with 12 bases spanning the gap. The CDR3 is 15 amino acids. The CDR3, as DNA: TGCGCCAGCAGCTTGGCCACAGGGCTGAACAATGAGCAGTTCTTC. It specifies CASSLATGLNNEQFF.

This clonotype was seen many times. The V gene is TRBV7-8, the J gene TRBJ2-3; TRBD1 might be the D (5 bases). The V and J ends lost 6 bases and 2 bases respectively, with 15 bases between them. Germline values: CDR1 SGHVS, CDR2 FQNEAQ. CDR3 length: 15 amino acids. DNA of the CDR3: TGTGCCAGCAGAGAGACAGTTATTGACACAGATACGCAGTATTTT. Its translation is CASRETVIDTDTQYF.

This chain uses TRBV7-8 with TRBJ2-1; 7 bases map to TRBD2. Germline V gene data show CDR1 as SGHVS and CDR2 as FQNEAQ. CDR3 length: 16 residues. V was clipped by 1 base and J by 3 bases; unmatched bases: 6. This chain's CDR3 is CASSLGGAGFYNEQFF. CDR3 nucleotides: TGTGCCAGCAGCTTAGGTGGAGCGGGGTTCTACAATGAGCAGTTCTTC.

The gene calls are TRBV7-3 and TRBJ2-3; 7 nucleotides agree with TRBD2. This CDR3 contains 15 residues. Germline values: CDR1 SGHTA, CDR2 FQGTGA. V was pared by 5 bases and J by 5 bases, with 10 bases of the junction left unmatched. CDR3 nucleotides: TGTGCCAGCAGCCCCAGCGGGACGCCCATAGATACGCAGTATTTT. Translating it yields CASSPSGTPIDTQYF.

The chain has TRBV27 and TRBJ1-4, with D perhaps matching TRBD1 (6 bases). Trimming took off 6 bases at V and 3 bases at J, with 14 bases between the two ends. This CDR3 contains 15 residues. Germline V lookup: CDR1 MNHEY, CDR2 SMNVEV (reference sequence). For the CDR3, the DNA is TGTGCCAGCAGAACCAACAGGGAACCTAATGAAAAACTGTTTTTT. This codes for CASRTNREPNEKLFF.

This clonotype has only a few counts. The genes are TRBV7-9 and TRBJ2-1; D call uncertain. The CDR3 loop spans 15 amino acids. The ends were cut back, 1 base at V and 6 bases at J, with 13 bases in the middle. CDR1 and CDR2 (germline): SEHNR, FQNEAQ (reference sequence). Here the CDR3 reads CASSLEAVDVNEQFF. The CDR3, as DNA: TGTGCCAGCAGCTTAGAGGCGGTCGATGTCAATGAGCAGTTCTTC.

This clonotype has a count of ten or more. The CDR3 spells CASSYSTGSRTDTQYF. The CDR3 nucleotides read TGTGCCAGCAGTTACTCGACAGGGAGTAGGACAGATACGCAGTATTTT. This chain connects TRBV6-2 or TRBV6-3 to TRBJ2-3; TRBD1 matches 7 bases. Germline assignment: CDR1 MNHEY and CDR2 SVGEGT. V gave up 0 bases and J gave up 3 bases; unmatched junction bases: 6. The CDR3 runs to 16 residues.

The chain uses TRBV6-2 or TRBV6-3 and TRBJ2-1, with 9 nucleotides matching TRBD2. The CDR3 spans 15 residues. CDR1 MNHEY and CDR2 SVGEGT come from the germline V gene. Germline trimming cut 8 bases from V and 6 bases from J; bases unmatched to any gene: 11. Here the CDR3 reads CASRYAGGRANEQFF. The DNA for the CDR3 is TGTGCCAGCCGCTACGCGGGCGGGAGGGCCAATGAGCAGTTCTTC.

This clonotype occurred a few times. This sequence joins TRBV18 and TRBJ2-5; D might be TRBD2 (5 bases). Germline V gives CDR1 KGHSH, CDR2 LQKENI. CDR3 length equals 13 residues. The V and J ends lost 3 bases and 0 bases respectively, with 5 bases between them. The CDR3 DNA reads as TGTGCCAGCTCACCGGACTACCAAGAGACCCAGTACTTC. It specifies CASSPDYQETQYF.

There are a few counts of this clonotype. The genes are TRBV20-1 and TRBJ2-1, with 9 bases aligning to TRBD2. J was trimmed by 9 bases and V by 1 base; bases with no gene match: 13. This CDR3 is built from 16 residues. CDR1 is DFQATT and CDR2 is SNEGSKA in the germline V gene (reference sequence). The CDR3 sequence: CSARGWLAGNSGEQFF. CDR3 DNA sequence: TGCAGTGCTAGAGGTTGGCTAGCGGGAAATAGCGGTGAGCAGTTCTTC.

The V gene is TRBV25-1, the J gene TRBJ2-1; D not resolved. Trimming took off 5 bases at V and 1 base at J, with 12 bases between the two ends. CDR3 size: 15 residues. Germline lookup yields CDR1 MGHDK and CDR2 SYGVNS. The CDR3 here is CASSRGSGSYNEQFF. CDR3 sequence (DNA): TGTGCCAGCAGTCGTGGCAGTGGTTCCTACAATGAGCAGTTCTTC.

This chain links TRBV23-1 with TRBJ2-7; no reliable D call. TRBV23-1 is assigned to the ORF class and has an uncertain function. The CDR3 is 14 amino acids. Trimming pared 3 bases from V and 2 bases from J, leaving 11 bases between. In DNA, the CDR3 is TGCGCCAGCAGTCAGGTTACAGACCCCTACGAGCAGTACTTC. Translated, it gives CASSQVTDPYEQYF.

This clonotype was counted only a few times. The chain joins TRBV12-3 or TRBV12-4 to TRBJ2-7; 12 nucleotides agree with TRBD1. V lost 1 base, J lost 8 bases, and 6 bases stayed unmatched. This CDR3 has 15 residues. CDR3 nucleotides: TGTGCCAGCAGTTTAGGGGGGACAGGGGGCTTGAAGCAGTACTTC. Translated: CASSLGGTGGLKQYF.

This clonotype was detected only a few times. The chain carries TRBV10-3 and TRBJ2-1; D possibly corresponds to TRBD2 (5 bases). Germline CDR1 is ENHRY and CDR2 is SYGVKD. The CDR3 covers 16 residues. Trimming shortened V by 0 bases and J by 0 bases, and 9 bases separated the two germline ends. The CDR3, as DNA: TGTGCCATCAGTGAGTCTGGCGGAGGCTCCTACAATGAGCAGTTCTTC. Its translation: CAISESGGGSYNEQFF.

This chain's CDR3 is CSARDGSRVNYGYTF. In nucleotides, the CDR3 is TGCAGTGCTAGAGATGGTAGCAGGGTAAACTATGGCTACACCTTC. The J gene is TRBJ1-2, the V gene TRBV20-1, with D perhaps TRBD1 (5 bases). The germline V gene encodes CDR1 DFQATT and CDR2 SNEGSKA (reference sequence). The CDR3 is made up of 15 amino acids. Trimming removed 0 bases at V and 2 bases at J, with 13 bases between.

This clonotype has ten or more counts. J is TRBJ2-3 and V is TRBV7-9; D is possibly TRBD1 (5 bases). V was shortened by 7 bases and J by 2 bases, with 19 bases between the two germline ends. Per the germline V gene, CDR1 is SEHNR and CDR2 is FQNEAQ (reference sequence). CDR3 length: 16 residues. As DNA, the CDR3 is TGTGCCAGCACTGTACCAACGGACACTAACACAGATACGCAGTATTTT. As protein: CASTVPTDTNTDTQYF. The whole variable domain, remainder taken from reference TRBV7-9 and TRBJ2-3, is DTGVSQNPRHKITKRGQNVTFRCDPISEHNRLYWYRQTLGQGPEFLTYFQNEAQLEKSRLLSDRFSAERPKGSFSTLEIQRTEQGDSAMYLCASTVPTDTNTDTQYFGPGTRLTVL.

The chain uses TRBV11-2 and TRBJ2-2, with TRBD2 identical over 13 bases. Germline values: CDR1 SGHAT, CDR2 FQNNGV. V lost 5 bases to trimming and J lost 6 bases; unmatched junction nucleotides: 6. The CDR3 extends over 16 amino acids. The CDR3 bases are TGTGCCAGCAGCCTCCAAGGACTAGCGGGAGCCGGGGAGCTGTTTTTT. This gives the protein CASSLQGLAGAGELFF.

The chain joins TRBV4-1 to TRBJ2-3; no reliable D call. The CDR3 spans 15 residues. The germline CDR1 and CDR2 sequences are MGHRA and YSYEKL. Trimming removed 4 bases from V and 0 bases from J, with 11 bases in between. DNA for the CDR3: TGCGCCAGCAGCCCCTATTGGGCGAGCACAGATACGCAGTATTTT. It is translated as CASSPYWASTDTQYF.

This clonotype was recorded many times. The CDR3 loop reads CSVVQGVIGTDTQYF. As DNA, the CDR3 is TGCAGCGTTGTACAGGGGGTTATTGGCACAGATACGCAGTATTTT. This sequence joins TRBV29-1 and TRBJ2-3; 8 bases map to TRBD1. This CDR3 region has 15 residues. Per germline, CDR1 SQVTM and CDR2 ANQGSEA. V was clipped by 4 bases and J by 1 base; unmatched bases: 7.

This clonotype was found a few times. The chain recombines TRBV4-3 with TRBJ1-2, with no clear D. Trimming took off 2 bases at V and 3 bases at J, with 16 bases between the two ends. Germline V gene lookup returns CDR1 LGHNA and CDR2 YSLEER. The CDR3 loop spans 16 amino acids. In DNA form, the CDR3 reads TGCGCCAGCAGCCAAAGTTCGGGGAGAATTGACTATGGCTACACCTTC. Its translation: CASSQSSGRIDYGYTF.

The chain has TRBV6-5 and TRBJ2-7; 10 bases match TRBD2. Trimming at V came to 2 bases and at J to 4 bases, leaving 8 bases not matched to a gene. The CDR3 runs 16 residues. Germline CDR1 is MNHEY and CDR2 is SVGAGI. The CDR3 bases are TGTGCCAGCAGTTACGCAAGCCGGACTAGCGGTTACGAGCAGTACTTC. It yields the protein CASSYASRTSGYEQYF.

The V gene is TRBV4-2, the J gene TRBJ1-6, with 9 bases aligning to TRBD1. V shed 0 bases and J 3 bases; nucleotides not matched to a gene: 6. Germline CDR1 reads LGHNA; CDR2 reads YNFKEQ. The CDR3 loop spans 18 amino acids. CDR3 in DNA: TGTGCCAGCAGCCAAGATAGGACAGGGGAATACTATAATTCACCCCTCCACTTT. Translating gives CASSQDRTGEYYNSPLHF.

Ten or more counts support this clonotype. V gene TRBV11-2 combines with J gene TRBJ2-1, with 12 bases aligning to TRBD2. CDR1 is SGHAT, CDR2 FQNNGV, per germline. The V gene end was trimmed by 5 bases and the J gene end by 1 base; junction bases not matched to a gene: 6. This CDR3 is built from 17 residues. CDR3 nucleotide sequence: TGTGCCAGCAGCATTAGGACTAGCGGGATGTCCTACAATGAGCAGTTCTTC. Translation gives CASSIRTSGMSYNEQFF. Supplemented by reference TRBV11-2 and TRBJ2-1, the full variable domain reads EAGVAQSPRYKIIEKRQSVAFWCNPISGHATLYWYQQILGQGPKLLIQFQNNGVVDDSQLPKDRFSAERLKGVDSTLKIQPAKLEDSAVYLCASSIRTSGMSYNEQFFGPGTRLTVL.